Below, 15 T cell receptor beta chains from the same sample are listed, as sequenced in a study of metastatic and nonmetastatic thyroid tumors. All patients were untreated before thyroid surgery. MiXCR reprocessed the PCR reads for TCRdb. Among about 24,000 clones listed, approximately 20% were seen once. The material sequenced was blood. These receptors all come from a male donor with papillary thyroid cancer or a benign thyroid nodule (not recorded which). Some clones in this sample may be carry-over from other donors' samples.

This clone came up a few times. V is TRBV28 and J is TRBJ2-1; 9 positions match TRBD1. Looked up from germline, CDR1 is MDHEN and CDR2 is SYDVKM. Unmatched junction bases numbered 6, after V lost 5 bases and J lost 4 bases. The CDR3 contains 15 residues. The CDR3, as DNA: TGTGCCAGCAGTCGCCGGGACAGGGTGTACAATGAGCAGTTCTTC. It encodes CASSRRDRVYNEQFF.

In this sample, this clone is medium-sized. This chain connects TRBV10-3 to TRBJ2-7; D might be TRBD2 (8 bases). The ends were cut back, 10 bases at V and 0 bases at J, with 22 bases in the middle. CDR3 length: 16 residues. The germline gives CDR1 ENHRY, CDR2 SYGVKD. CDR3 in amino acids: CATRGDSGTTSYEQYF. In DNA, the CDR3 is TGTGCCACCAGGGGGGATAGCGGGACGACCTCCTACGAGCAGTACTTC.

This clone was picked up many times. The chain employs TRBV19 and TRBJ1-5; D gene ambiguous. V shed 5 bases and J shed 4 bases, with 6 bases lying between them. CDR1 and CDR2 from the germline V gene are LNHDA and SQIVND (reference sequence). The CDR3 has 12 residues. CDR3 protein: CASSWVNQPQHF. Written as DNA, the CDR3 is TGTGCCAGTAGTTGGGTGAATCAGCCCCAGCATTTT.

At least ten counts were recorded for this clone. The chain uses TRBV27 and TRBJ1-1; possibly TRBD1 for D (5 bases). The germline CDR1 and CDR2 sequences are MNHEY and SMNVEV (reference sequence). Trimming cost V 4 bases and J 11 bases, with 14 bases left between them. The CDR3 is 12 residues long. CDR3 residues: CASSSAGVQAFF. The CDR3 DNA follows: TGTGCCAGCAGTTCCGCGGGGGTTCAGGCTTTCTTT.

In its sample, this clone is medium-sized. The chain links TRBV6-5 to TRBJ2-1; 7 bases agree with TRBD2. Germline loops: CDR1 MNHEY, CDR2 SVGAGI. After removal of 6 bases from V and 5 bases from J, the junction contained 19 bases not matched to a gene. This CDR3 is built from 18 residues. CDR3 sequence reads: CASSPRPTTLAADNEQFF. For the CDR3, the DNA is TGTGCCAGCAGCCCCCGGCCCACGACCCTAGCGGCTGACAATGAGCAGTTCTTC.

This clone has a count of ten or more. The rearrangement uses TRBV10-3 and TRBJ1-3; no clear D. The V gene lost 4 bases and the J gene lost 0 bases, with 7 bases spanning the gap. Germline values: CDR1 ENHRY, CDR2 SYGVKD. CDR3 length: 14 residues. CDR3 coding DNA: TGTGCCATCAGTGGAACCGGCTCTGGAAACACCATATATTTT. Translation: CAISGTGSGNTIYF.

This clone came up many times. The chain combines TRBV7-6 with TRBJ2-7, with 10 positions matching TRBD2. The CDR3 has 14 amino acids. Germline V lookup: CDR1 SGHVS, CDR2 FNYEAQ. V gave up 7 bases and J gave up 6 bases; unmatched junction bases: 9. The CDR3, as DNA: TGTGCCAGCACCCCGGGGGGACTAGCGAGCGAGCAGTACTTC. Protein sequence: CASTPGGLASEQYF.

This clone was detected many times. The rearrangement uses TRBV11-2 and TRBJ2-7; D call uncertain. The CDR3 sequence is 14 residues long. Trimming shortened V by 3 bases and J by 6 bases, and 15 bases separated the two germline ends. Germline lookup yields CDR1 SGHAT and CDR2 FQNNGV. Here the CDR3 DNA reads TGTGCCAGCAGCTTCAATTTTGGGGTTAGCGAGCAGTACTTC. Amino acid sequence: CASSFNFGVSEQYF.

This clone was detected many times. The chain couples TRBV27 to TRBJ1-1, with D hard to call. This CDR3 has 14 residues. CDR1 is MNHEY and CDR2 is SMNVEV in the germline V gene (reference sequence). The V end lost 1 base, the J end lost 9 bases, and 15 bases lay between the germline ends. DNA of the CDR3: TGTGCCAGCAGTTTATTGGGCAGGAGAGGTAAAGCTTTCTTT. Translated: CASSLLGRRGKAFF.

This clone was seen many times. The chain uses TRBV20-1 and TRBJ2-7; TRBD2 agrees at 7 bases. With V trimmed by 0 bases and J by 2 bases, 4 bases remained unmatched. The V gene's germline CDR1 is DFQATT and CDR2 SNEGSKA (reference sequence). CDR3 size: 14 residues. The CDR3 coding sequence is TGCAGTGCTAGAGATCCTAGCGGTACCTACGAGCAGTACTTC. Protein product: CSARDPSGTYEQYF.

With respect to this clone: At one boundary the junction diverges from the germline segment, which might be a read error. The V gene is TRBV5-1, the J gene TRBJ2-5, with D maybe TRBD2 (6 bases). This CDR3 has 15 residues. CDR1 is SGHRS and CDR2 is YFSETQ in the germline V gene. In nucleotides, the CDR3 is TGCGCCAGCAGCCTGGGGGGTTCGGACCAAGAGACCCATTACTTC. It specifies CASSLGGSDQETHYF.

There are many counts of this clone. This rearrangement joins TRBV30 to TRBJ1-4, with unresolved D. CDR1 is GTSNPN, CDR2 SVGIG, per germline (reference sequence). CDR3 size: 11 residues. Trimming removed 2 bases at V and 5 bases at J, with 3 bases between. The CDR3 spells CAWSSNEKLFF. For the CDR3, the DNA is TGTGCCTGGAGTTCGAATGAAAAACTGTTTTTT.

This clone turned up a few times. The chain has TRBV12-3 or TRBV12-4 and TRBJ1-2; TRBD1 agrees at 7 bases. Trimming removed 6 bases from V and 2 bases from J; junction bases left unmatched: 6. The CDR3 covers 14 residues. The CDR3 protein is CASRRSRGNYGYTF. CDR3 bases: TGTGCCAGCAGGCGAAGCAGGGGGAACTATGGCTACACCTTC.

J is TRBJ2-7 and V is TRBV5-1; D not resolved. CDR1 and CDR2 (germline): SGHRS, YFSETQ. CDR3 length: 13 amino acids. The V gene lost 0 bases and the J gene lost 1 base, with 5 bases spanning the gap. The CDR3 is CASSLVASYEQYF. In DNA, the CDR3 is TGCGCCAGCAGCTTGGTCGCTTCCTACGAGCAGTACTTC.

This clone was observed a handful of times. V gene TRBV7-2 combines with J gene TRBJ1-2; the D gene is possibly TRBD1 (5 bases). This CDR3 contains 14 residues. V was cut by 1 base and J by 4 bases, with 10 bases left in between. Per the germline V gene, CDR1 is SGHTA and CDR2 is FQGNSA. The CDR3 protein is CASSLGGSSYGYTF. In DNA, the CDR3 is TGTGCCAGCAGCTTAGGGGGCAGTTCCTATGGCTACACCTTC.